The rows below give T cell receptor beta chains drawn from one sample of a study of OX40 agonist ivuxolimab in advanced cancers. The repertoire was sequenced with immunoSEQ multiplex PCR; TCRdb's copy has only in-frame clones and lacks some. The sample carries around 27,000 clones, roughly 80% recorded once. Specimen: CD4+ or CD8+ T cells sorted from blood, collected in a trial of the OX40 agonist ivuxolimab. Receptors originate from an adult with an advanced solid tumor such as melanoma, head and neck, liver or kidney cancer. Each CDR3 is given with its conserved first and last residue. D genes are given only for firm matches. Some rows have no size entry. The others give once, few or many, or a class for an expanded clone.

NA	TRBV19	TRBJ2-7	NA	TGTGCCAGTAGTATGGGGTACCTATACGAGCAGTACTTC	CASSMGYLYEQYF
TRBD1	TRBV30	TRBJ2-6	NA	TGTGCCTGGAGTGTACTAGGGGGCCCTGGGGCCAACGTCCTGACTTTC	CAWSVLGGPGANVLTF
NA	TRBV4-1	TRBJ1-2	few	TGCGCCAGCAGCCAGGGTCCCCGGACAGCAAACTATGGCTACACCTTC	CASSQGPRTANYGYTF
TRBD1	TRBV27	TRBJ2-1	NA	TGTGCCAGCAGCACCGGGACAGGGATCGATGAGCAGTTCTTC	CASSTGTGIDEQFF
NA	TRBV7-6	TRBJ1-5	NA	TGTGCCAGCAGATTGATGAGCAATCAGCCCCAGCATTTT	CASRLMSNQPQHF
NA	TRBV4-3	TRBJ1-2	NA	TGCGCCAGCAGCCAAGATGGACCGACGGCAAACTATGGCTACACCTTC	CASSQDGPTANYGYTF
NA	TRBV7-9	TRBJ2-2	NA	TGTGCCAGCAGCCCCGGACTTATGGGGGAGCTGTTTTTT	CASSPGLMGELFF
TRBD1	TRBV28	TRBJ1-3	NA	TGTGCCAGCATCCCAGGGACAGGTCTATCTGGAAACACCATATATTTT	CASIPGTGLSGNTIYF
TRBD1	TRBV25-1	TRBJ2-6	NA	TGTGCCAGCAGTGAGGACAGGGCTCCCTCTGGGGCCAACGTCCTGACTTTC	CASSEDRAPSGANVLTF
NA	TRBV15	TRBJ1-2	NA	TGTGCCACCAGCAGAGGAAGTCTAGTTTTTGGCTACACCTTC	CATSRGSLVFGYTF
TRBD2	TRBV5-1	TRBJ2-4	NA	TGCGCCAGCAGCTCGTTTATAGCGGGCCCTAGGGGCAAAAACATTCAGTACTTC	CASSSFIAGPRGKNIQYF
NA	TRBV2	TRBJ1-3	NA	TGTGCCAGCAGCTCTACGCTTTTAGACATCGGAAACACCATATATTTT	CASSSTLLDIGNTIYF
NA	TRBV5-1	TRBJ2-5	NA	TGCGCCAGCAGCTGGCATCAGGGGGAGGAGAAGACCCAGTACTTC	CASSWHQGEEKTQYF
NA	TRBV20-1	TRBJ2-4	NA	TGCAGTGGTGAAGGGGGAAACATTCAGTACTTC	CSGEGGNIQYF
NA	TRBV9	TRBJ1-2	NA	TGTGCCAGCAGCGTAGGGACAGCCTATGGCTACACCTTC	CASSVGTAYGYTF
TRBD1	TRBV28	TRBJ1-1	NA	TGTGCCAGCAGTTCTATAAGCCGGGACAGGGGGGAAGAAGCTTTCTTT	CASSSISRDRGEEAFF
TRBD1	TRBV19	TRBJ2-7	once	TGTGCCACTTCGACAGGGGGAGCCTACGAGCAGTACTTC	CATSTGGAYEQYF
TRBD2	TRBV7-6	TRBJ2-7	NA	TGTGCCAGCAGCTTAGCGTCCGGGGGGGCAGGGGAGCAGTACTTC	CASSLASGGAGEQYF
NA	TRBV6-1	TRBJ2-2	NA	TGTGCCAGCGATGACCTGGGGAGCGGGGAGCTGTTTTTT	CASDDLGSGELFF
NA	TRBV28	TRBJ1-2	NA	TGTGCCAGCAGTACCCCTGGGGTCTTCTATGGCTACACCTTC	CASSTPGVFYGYTF
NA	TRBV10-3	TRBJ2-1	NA	TGTGCCATCACAAGGGACAATGAGCAGTTCTTC	CAITRDNEQFF
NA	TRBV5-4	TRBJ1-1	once	TGTGCCAGCAGCTTGTGGGGGGTGGGGACTGAAGCTTTCTTT	CASSLWGVGTEAFF
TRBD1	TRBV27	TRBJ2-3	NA	TGTGCCAGTCGGACAGGGGCGCGGACAGATACGCAGTATTTT	CASRTGARTDTQYF
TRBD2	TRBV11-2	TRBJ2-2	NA	TGTGCCAGCTTCGGGAGGCCGAACACCGGGGAGCTGTTTTTT	CASFGRPNTGELFF
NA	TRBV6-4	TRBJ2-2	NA	TGTGCCAGCAGTGGAGACGACACCGGGGAGCTGTTTTTT	CASSGDDTGELFF
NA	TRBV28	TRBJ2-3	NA	TGTGCCAGCAGTTTATGGGGCGTGGATACGCAGTATTTT	CASSLWGVDTQYF
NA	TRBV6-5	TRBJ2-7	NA	TGTGCCAGCAGTTACTCGCGGGGGCTGCTTAACCACGAGCAGTACTTC	CASSYSRGLLNHEQYF
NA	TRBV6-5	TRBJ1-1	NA	TGTGCCAGCAGTCTGACAAGGAACACTGAAGCTTTCTTT	CASSLTRNTEAFF
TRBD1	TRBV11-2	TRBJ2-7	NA	TGTGCCAGCAGCTTAACTAGGACAGGGGTCGACGAGCAGTACTTC	CASSLTRTGVDEQYF
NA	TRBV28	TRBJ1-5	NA	TGTGCCAGCAGTCCCAGGGGAAGGGGCAATCAGCCCCAGCATTTT	CASSPRGRGNQPQHF
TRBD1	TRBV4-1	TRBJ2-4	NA	TGCGCCAGCAGCCAAGAAGCAGCAGGGGGAGCCAAAAACATTCAGTACTTC	CASSQEAAGGAKNIQYF
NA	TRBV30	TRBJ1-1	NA	TGTGCCTGGAGTGTCGGGACTGAAGCTTTCTTT	CAWSVGTEAFF
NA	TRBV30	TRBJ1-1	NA	TGTGCCTGGAGTACGGTGAACACTGAAGCTTTCTTT	CAWSTVNTEAFF
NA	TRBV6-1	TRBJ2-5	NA	TGTGCCAGCAGTGAAGGGGATTACAGGGGAGGAGAGACCCAGTACTTC	CASSEGDYRGGETQYF
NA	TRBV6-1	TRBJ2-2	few	TGTGCCAGCAGTGCGCCCCGGGGGCAGGACACCGGGGAGCTGTTTTTT	CASSAPRGQDTGELFF
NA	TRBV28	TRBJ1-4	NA	TGTGCCAGCAGGCAAGCCAGGGGAGTTGCTAATGAAAAACTGTTTTTT	CASRQARGVANEKLFF
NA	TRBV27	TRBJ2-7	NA	TGTGCCAGCAGTTCAGGGACCTACGAGCAGTACTTC	CASSSGTYEQYF
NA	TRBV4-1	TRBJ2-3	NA	TGCGCCAGCAGCCCCGGGACCCGGGATACGCAGTATTTT	CASSPGTRDTQYF
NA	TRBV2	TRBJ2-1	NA	TGTGCCAGCAGTGGTCTTTCGAGCGGCGATGAGCAGTTCTTC	CASSGLSSGDEQFF
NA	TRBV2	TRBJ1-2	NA	TGTGCCAGCAGTGACAGGTATCCCCTCTATGGCTACACCTTC	CASSDRYPLYGYTF
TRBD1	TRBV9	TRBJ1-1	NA	TGTGCCAGCAGCCCAAGACAGGGCATGAACACTGAAGCTTTCTTT	CASSPRQGMNTEAFF
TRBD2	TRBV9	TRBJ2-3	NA	TGTGCCAGCAGCCCCGACGGGGGACTAGCTCTTGCAGATACGCAGTATTTT	CASSPDGGLALADTQYF
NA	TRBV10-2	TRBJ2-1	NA	TGCGCCAGCACCCCGGACTATCTAAGGAAAAATGAGCAGTTCTTC	CASTPDYLRKNEQFF
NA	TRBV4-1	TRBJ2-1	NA	TGCGCCAGCAGCCAGACTAGGAGGAGCTCCTACAATGAGCAGTTCTTC	CASSQTRRSSYNEQFF
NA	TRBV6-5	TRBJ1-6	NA	TGTGCTTCGGGAGGGAGGAACAACCCCCTCCACTTT	CASGGRNNPLHF
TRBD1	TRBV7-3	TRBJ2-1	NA	TGTGCCAGTGGGACCGGGACAGGGGAGGTTGAGCAGTTCTTC	CASGTGTGEVEQFF
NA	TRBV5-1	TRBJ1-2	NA	TGCGCCAGCAGCCCCAGAGGTGGGGTGGGCGGCTACACCTTC	CASSPRGGVGGYTF
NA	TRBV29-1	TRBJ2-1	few	TGCAGCGTTGCCGACAGCTGGAATGAGCAGTTCTTC	CSVADSWNEQFF
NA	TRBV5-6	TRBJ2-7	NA	TGTGCCAGCAGCTTGGAGGGCTTATCCTACGAGCAGTACTTC	CASSLEGLSYEQYF
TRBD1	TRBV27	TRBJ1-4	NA	TGTGCCAGCAGTGGGGGACAGGGCTTAGATGAAAAACTGTTTTTT	CASSGGQGLDEKLFF
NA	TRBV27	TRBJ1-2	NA	TGTGCCAGCAGTTTCAGGGGAGCTAACTATGGCTACACCTTC	CASSFRGANYGYTF